These 31 T cell receptor beta chains were sequenced from one sample in a study of OX40 agonist ivuxolimab in advanced cancers. Sequencing was performed with immunoSEQ multiplex PCR; in TCRdb, only in-frame clones are kept and a portion is missing. The sample lists tens of thousands of clones; nearly 85% were seen once. Sequencing used CD4+ or CD8+ T cells sorted from blood, obtained in a trial of the OX40 agonist ivuxolimab. Receptors originate from an adult with an advanced solid tumor such as melanoma, head and neck, liver or kidney cancer.

The rearrangement uses TRBV27 and TRBJ1-1; D gene unclear. Germline lookup yields CDR1 MNHEY and CDR2 SMNVEV (reference sequence). V lost 6 bases, J lost 0 bases, and 17 bases lay in between. The CDR3 totals 16 residues. The CDR3, as DNA: TGTGCCAGCAGCCCATTCGGAGGGCGCGTGAACACTGAAGCTTTCTTT. Translating it yields CASSPFGGRVNTEAFF.

The chain is built from TRBV4-3 and TRBJ2-3, with 10 bases fitting TRBD2. V shed 4 bases, J shed 2 bases, and the junction held 6 bases outside the gene matches. Per the germline V gene, CDR1 is LGHNA and CDR2 is YSLEER. The CDR3 is 16 amino acids. The CDR3 loop reads CASSPTSGLFTDTQYF. The CDR3 DNA reads as TGCGCCAGCAGCCCGACTAGCGGGCTATTCACAGATACGCAGTATTTT.

The V call is TRBV27, the J call TRBJ2-7; 8 positions agree with TRBD2. Germline V CDR1 and CDR2: MNHEY, SMNVEV (reference sequence). Trimming at V came to 8 bases and at J to 3 bases, leaving 9 bases not matched to a gene. The CDR3 is made up of 14 amino acids. CDR3 sequence reads: CASASGLANYEQYF. The CDR3 DNA follows: TGTGCCAGCGCATCCGGACTAGCTAACTACGAGCAGTACTTC.

This clone was observed once. This chain uses TRBV28 with TRBJ2-7; 9 nucleotides match TRBD1. The trim removed 2 bases at V and 3 bases at J, leaving 5 bases unmatched. The CDR3 runs 15 residues. Germline V gene data show CDR1 as MDHEN and CDR2 as SYDVKM. CDR3: CASSLPGQGVYEQYF. CDR3 nucleotides: TGTGCCAGCAGTTTACCGGGACAGGGTGTCTACGAGCAGTACTTC.

This chain uses TRBV6-5 with TRBJ1-3; D is undetermined. CDR3 size: 14 residues. Trimming shortened V by 7 bases and J by 2 bases, and 12 bases separated the two germline ends. Germline V CDR1 and CDR2: MNHEY, SVGAGI. CDR3 sequence (DNA): TGTGCCAGCACCGGGCCTAAGGCTGGAAACACCATATATTTT. Translating it yields CASTGPKAGNTIYF.

The J gene is TRBJ2-7, the V gene TRBV30; D is unresolved. Looked up from germline, CDR1 is GTSNPN and CDR2 is SVGIG (reference sequence). The CDR3 extends over 11 amino acids. The germline V and J ends were trimmed by 4 bases and 5 bases, with 9 bases remaining between them. CDR3 coding DNA: TGTGCCTGGACGCACGGGCACGAGCAGTACTTC. It yields the protein CAWTHGHEQYF.

The chain carries TRBV28 and TRBJ2-7; 11 bases match TRBD2. The CDR3 is made up of 15 amino acids. Trimming removed 8 bases from V and 1 base from J; junction bases left unmatched: 7. Per germline, CDR1 MDHEN and CDR2 SYDVKM. CDR3 in amino acids: CASSLGLAVSYEQYF. As DNA, the CDR3 is TGTGCCAGCTCTTTGGGACTAGCGGTTTCCTACGAGCAGTACTTC.

The chain carries TRBV19 and TRBJ2-1; TRBD2 matches at 10 bases. The V gene's germline CDR1 is LNHDA and CDR2 SQIVND (reference sequence). CDR3 length: 17 residues. V shed 0 bases, J shed 8 bases, and the junction held 10 bases outside the gene matches. The CDR3 nucleotides are TGTGCCAGTAGTATAGACCCGGGAGCGGGGGGGCACGATGAGCAGTTCTTC. Its protein product is CASSIDPGAGGHDEQFF.

The chain carries TRBV4-2 and TRBJ2-7; a possible D gene is TRBD2 (6 bases). Between the trimmed V and J ends, which lost 5 bases and 3 bases, there was a span of 17 bases. CDR3 length: 15 amino acids. Germline V lookup: CDR1 LGHNA, CDR2 YNFKEQ. CDR3 protein: CASSAGTEGLYEQYF. For the CDR3, the DNA is TGTGCCAGCAGCGCCGGGACGGAGGGACTCTACGAGCAGTACTTC.

This chain links TRBV7-2 with TRBJ2-7; 9 bases line up with TRBD1. The CDR3 is made up of 16 amino acids. From germline, CDR1 is SGHTA and CDR2 FQGNSA. V lost 5 bases to trimming and J lost 2 bases; unmatched junction nucleotides: 10. The CDR3 nucleotides are TGTGCCAGCAGCGCGCTAGGGGACAGGGTACCCTACGAGCAGTACTTC. It encodes CASSALGDRVPYEQYF.

The rearrangement uses TRBV27 and TRBJ2-7; 8 bases agree with TRBD2. With V trimmed by 6 bases and J by 4 bases, 8 bases remained unmatched. CDR1 and CDR2 (germline): MNHEY, SMNVEV (reference sequence). This CDR3 region has 14 residues. As DNA, the CDR3 is TGTGCCAGCAGCCCCGGGGGGGCAGGGTACGAGCAGTACTTC. Translation gives CASSPGGAGYEQYF.

The V call is TRBV4-3, the J call TRBJ2-3; D remains ambiguous. The CDR3 loop spans 14 amino acids. Trimming cost V 2 bases and J 4 bases, with 10 bases left between them. Germline CDR1 reads LGHNA; CDR2 reads YSLEER. CDR3 loop: CASSQSIGADTQYF. CDR3 DNA: TGCGCCAGCAGCCAATCTATAGGAGCAGATACGCAGTATTTT.

J is TRBJ2-5 and V is TRBV27; no clear D gene. V was cut by 5 bases and J by 2 bases, with 18 bases left in between. This CDR3 spans 16 amino acids. CDR1 is MNHEY, CDR2 SMNVEV, per germline (reference sequence). This chain's CDR3 is CASSPDPAYLQETQYF. The CDR3 coding sequence is TGTGCCAGCAGTCCGGACCCCGCGTACTTACAAGAGACCCAGTACTTC.

This clone was seen more than once but under ten times. The chain combines TRBV30 with TRBJ2-3; TRBD1 aligns across 9 bases. V lost 0 bases and J lost 3; bases outside the gene matches: 13. The germline V gene encodes CDR1 GTSNPN and CDR2 SVGIG (reference sequence). This CDR3 has 18 residues. This CDR3 is CAWSVLRTGEGRTDTQYF. The CDR3 DNA reads as TGTGCCTGGAGTGTACTCCGGACAGGGGAAGGGAGGACAGATACGCAGTATTTT.

This chain uses TRBV28 with TRBJ1-2; a weak D match, TRBD1 (5 bases). Germline V gene sequence: CDR1 MDHEN, CDR2 SYDVKM. V gave up 5 bases and J gave up 4 bases, with 11 bases separating them. The CDR3 consists of 13 residues. The CDR3 here is CASSPGTGYGYTF. The CDR3 DNA sequence: TGTGCCAGCAGTCCGGGGACGGGCTATGGCTACACCTTC.

The chain has TRBV5-1 and TRBJ1-1; D remains unclear. Trimming shortened V by 0 bases and J by 0 bases, and 6 bases separated the two germline ends. From germline, CDR1 is SGHRS and CDR2 YFSETQ. The CDR3 totals 14 residues. The CDR3 sequence is CASSLGRLNTEAFF. CDR3 sequence (DNA): TGCGCCAGCAGCTTGGGGCGTTTGAACACTGAAGCTTTCTTT.

This chain connects TRBV14 to TRBJ2-7; maybe TRBD1 (5 bases). This CDR3 has 16 residues. Per germline, CDR1 SGHDN and CDR2 FVKESK. The V end was cut by 4 bases, the J end by 2 bases, with 18 bases between. CDR3 region: CASSLPGADNPYEQYF. In DNA form, the CDR3 reads TGTGCCAGCAGCCTCCCCGGCGCGGACAATCCCTACGAGCAGTACTTC.

The chain recombines TRBV7-9 with TRBJ2-3; TRBD2 matches 7 bases. This CDR3 has 15 residues. Per germline, CDR1 SEHNR and CDR2 FQNEAQ (reference sequence). Trimming removed 1 base from V and 4 bases from J; junction bases left unmatched: 5. The CDR3 is CASSLVERESDTQYF. The CDR3 DNA reads as TGTGCCAGCAGCTTAGTAGAGCGGGAATCAGATACGCAGTATTTT.

The chain combines TRBV13 with TRBJ2-5, with 11 positions matching TRBD2. CDR1 is PRHDT, CDR2 FYEKMQ, per germline (reference sequence). CDR3 length equals 15 residues. V lost 5 bases and J lost 2; bases outside the gene matches: 4. CDR3 DNA sequence: TGTGCCAGCAGCCATGGGACTAGCGGTCAAGAGACCCAGTACTTC. Translation: CASSHGTSGQETQYF. The complete variable domain, with remaining parts taken from reference TRBV13 and TRBJ2-5, reads AAGVIQSPRHLIKEKRETATLKCYPIPRHDTVYWYQQGPGQDPQFLISFYEKMQSDKGSIPDRFSAQQFSDYHSELNMSSLELGDSALYFCASSHGTSGQETQYFGPGTRLLVL.

This chain links TRBV15 with TRBJ2-3; the D gene is possibly TRBD1 (6 bases). The CDR3 is 16 amino acids. Between the trimmed V and J ends, which lost 4 bases and 3 bases, there was a span of 17 bases. The germline gives CDR1 LNHNV, CDR2 YYDKDF (reference sequence). DNA of the CDR3: TGTGCCACCAGCAAAAGACAGGTCTCTTGGACAGATACGCAGTATTTT. Amino acid sequence: CATSKRQVSWTDTQYF.

This clone was counted between two and nine times. V usage is TRBV11-3 and J usage is TRBJ1-1; the D is unclear. The V end was cut by 2 bases, the J end by 6 bases, with 13 bases between. This CDR3 has 14 residues. CDR1 is SGHNT and CDR2 is YENEEA in the germline V gene. CDR3 loop: CASSLTPASAEAFF. In nucleotides, the CDR3 is TGTGCCAGCAGCTTAACGCCAGCAAGCGCTGAAGCTTTCTTT.

On this clone itself: Other DNA sequences in the sample encode the same CDR3. The rearrangement joins TRBV9 to TRBJ2-1; 8 positions agree with TRBD2. V lost 0 bases to trimming and J lost 8 bases; unmatched junction nucleotides: 10. The CDR3 spans 16 residues. Per germline, CDR1 SGDLS and CDR2 YYNGEE. The CDR3 spells CASSVGSGGPGDEQFF. The CDR3 DNA reads as TGTGCCAGCAGCGTAGGGTCGGGAGGGCCGGGCGATGAGCAGTTCTTC.

CDR3 loop: CASSPGQAGGTQYF. In DNA form, the CDR3 reads TGCGCCAGCAGCCCAGGACAGGCGGGGGGAACGCAGTATTTT. The J gene is TRBJ2-3, the V gene TRBV4-3, with D possibly TRBD2 on 8 matching bases. V shed 4 bases and J shed 9 bases, with 17 bases lying between them. This CDR3 has 14 residues. Germline CDR1 reads LGHNA; CDR2 reads YSLEER.

The rearrangement joins TRBV11-2 to TRBJ1-1; no firm D call. The V end was cut by 1 base, the J end by 5 bases, with 20 bases between. The germline V gene has CDR1 SGHAT and CDR2 FQNNGV. The CDR3 has 17 residues. The CDR3 bases are TGTGCCAGCAGCTTAGCCCCGAACCCCTACAGAGGGACTGAAGCTTTCTTT. Translation: CASSLAPNPYRGTEAFF.

The V and J genes are TRBV4-1 and TRBJ2-5; D is possibly TRBD1 (7 bases). The germline V and J ends were trimmed by 0 bases and 4 bases, with 12 bases remaining between them. CDR1 is MGHRA, CDR2 YSYEKL, per germline. This CDR3 has 15 amino acids. CDR3 residues: CASSQDPGGGETQYF. CDR3 nucleotide sequence: TGCGCCAGCAGCCAAGATCCAGGGGGAGGAGAGACCCAGTACTTC.

V is TRBV28 and J is TRBJ1-2, with TRBD1 matching over 7 bases. V shed 2 bases and J 5 bases; nucleotides not matched to a gene: 5. The germline gives CDR1 MDHEN, CDR2 SYDVKM. The CDR3 covers 14 residues. The CDR3 DNA reads TGTGCCAGCAGTTTAATAGGGGGCTGGTATGGCTACACCTTC. Its translation is CASSLIGGWYGYTF.

The chain is built from TRBV5-4 and TRBJ2-5, with D maybe TRBD1 (6 bases). V lost 3 bases and J lost 0, with 12 bases in between. Germline lookup yields CDR1 SGHNT and CDR2 YYREEE (reference sequence). The CDR3 runs 15 residues. DNA for the CDR3: TGTGCCAGCAGCTCTGGACAGACGTACCAAGAGACCCAGTACTTC. Protein sequence: CASSSGQTYQETQYF.

In the case of this clone: The same CDR3 also results from other DNA sequences found in this sample. The chain combines TRBV29-1 with TRBJ2-1; D may be TRBD1 or TRBD2 (5 bases each). The CDR3 spans 15 residues. V was clipped by 1 base and J by 5 bases, with 15 bases between them. Germline CDR1 SQVTM, CDR2 ANQGSEA. The CDR3 nucleotides are TGCAGCGTTGAAGCCAGCGGTTGGGGGAACAATGAGCAGTTCTTC. Its translation is CSVEASGWGNNEQFF.

The chain has TRBV25-1 and TRBJ2-5; possible D gene TRBD2, 6 bases. The CDR3 is 16 amino acids. Germline CDR1 and CDR2: MGHDK and SYGVNS. Trimming removed 3 bases from V and 2 bases from J, with 16 bases in between. CDR3 nucleotide sequence: TGTGCCAGCAGTGACCAACTGGGGGGACTGCAAGAGACCCAGTACTTC. Amino acids: CASSDQLGGLQETQYF.

The J gene is TRBJ2-7, the V gene TRBV27; D is unresolved. Germline values: CDR1 MNHEY, CDR2 SMNVEV (reference sequence). The length of the CDR3 is 13 residues. V was shortened by 10 bases and J by 4 bases, with 17 bases between the two germline ends. The CDR3, as DNA: TGTGCCACCTCGTGGGCGTTCGCTTACGAGCAGTACTTC. It codes for CATSWAFAYEQYF.

The J gene is TRBJ2-7, the V gene TRBV4-2, with D hard to call. V lost 3 bases and J 4 bases, leaving 4 bases between the germline ends. The germline V gene has CDR1 LGHNA and CDR2 YNFKEQ. The CDR3 has 11 residues. DNA for the CDR3: TGTGCCAGCAGCCAGGATTACGAGCAGTACTTC. As protein: CASSQDYEQYF.